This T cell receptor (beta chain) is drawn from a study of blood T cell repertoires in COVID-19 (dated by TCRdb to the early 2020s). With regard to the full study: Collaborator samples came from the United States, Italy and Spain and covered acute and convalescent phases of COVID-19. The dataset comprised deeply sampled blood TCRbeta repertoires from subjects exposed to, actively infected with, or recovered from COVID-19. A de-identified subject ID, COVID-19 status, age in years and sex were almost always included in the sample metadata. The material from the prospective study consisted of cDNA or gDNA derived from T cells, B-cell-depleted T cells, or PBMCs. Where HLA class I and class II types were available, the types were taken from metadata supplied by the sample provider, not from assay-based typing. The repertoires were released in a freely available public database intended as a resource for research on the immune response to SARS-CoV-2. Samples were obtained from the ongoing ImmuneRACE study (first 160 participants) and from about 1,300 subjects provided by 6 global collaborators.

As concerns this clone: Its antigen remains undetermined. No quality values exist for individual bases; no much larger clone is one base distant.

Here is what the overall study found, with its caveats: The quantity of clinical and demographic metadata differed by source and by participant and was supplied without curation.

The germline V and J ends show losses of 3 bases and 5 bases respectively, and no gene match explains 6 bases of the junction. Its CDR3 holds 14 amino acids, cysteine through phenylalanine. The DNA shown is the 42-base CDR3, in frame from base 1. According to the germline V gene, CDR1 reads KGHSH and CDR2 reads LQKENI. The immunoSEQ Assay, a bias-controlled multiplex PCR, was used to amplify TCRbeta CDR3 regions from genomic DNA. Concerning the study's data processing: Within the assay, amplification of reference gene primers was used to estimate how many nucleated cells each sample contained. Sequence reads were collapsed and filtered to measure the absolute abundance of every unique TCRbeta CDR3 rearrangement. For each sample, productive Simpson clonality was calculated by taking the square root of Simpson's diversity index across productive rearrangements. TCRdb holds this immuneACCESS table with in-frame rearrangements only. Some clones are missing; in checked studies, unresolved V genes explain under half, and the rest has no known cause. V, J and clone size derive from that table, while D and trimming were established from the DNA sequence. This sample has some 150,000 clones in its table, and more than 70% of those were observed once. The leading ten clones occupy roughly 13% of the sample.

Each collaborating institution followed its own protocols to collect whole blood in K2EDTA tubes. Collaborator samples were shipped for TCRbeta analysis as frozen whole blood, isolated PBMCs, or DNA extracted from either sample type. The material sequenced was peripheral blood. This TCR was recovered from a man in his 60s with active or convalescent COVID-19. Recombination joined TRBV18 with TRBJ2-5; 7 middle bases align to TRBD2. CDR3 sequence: CASSPGGGEETQYF. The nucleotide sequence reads TGTGCCAGCTCACCGGGCGGGGGAGAGGAGACCCAGTACTTC.